This TCR beta chain comes out of a study of blood T cell repertoires in COVID-19. Study summary: COVID-19 samples, acute and convalescent, were from the United States, Italy and Spain. Sample material is recorded as cDNA or gDNA derived from T cells, B-cell-depleted T cells, or PBMCs.

Original data processing: Scientists estimated how many nucleated cells there were by amplifying reference gene primers. Clones were read by immunoSEQ multiplex PCR, and TCRdb kept only the in-frame ones, dropping some. The V and J calls and the clone size are those of that table, but D and trimming were determined from the DNA. The sample includes fewer than 250,000 clones, roughly 82% of them seen just once. Trimming stripped 2 bases from V and 7 bases from J, with 9 bases between. Germline V gene lookup returns CDR1 KGHSY and CDR2 FQNENV. The length of the CDR3 is 13 residues. J is TRBJ1-5 and V is TRBV16; perhaps TRBD1 as D (5 bases). The specimen sequenced was peripheral blood. This receptor was obtained from a woman aged 65 to 85 with acute or convalescent COVID-19. The CDR3 sequence: CASSQGARQPQHF. The CDR3, as DNA: TGTGCCAGCAGCCAAGGGGCTCGCCAGCCCCAGCATTTT.